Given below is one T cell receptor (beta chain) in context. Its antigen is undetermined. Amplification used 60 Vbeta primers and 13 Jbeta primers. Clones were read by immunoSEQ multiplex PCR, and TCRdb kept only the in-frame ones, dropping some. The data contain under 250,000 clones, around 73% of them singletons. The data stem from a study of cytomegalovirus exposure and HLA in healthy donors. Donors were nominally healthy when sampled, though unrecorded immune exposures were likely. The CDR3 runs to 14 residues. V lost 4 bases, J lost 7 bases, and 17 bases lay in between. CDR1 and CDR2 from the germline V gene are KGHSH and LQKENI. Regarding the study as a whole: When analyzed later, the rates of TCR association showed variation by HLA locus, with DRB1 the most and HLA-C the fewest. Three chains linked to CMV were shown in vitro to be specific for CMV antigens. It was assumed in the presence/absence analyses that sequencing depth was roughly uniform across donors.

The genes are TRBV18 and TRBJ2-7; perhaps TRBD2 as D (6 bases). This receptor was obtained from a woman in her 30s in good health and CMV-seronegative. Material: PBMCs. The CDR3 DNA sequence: TGTGCCAGCTCACAGCTAGCGCCCGCACGAGAGCAGTACTTC. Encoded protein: CASSQLAPAREQYF.